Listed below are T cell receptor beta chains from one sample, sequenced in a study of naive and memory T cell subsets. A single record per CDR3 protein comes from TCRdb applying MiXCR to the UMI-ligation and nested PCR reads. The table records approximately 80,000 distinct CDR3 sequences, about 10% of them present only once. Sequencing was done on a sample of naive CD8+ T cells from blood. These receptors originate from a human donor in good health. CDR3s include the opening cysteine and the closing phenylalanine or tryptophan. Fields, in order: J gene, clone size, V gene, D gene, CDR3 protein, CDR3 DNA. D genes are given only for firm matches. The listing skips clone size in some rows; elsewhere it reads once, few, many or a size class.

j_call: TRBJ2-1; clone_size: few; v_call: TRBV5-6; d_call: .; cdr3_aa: CASSFGRNEQFF; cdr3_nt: TGTGCCAGCAGCTTCGGGCGGAATGAGCAGTTCTTC
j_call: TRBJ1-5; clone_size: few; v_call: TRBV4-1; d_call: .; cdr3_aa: CASSQRAGSNQPQHF; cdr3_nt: TGCGCCAGCAGCCAAAGAGCCGGAAGCAATCAGCCCCAGCATTTT
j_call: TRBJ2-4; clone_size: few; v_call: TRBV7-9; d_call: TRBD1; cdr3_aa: CASSAAGTAEAKNIQYF; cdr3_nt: TGTGCCAGCAGCGCGGCCGGGACAGCAGAAGCCAAAAACATTCAGTACTTC
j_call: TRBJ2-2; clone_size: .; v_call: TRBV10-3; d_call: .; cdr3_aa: CATSGDTGELFF; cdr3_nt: TGTGCCACCTCAGGGGACACCGGGGAGCTGTTTTTT
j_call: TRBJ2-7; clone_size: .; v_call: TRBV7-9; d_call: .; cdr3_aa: CASSQTDYEQYF; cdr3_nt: TGTGCCAGCAGCCAGACAGACTACGAGCAGTACTTC
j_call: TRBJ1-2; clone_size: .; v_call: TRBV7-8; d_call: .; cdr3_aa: CASSLGDSYGYTF; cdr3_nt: TGTGCCAGCAGCCTGGGGGACTCCTATGGCTACACCTTC
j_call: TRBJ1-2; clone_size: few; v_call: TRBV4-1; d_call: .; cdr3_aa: CASSHGAEINYGYTF; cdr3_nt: TGCGCCAGCAGCCACGGGGCAGAGATAAATTATGGCTACACCTTC
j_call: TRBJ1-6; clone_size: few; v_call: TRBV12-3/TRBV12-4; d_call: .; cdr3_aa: CASSLWTDNSPLHF; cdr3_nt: TGTGCCAGCAGTCTTTGGACAGACAATTCACCCCTCCACTTT
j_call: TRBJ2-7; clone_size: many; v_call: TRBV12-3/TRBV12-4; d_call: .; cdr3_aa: CASSLGTEAYEQYF; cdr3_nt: TGTGCCAGCAGTTTGGGGACCGAGGCCTACGAGCAGTACTTC
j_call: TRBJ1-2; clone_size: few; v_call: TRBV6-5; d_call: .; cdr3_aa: CASSYNLGRGDYGYTF; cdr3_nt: TGTGCCAGCAGTTATAATCTTGGTAGGGGAGACTATGGCTACACCTTC
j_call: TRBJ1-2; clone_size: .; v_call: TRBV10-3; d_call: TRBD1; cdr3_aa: CAISDHTSRGRDGYTF; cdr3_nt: TGTGCCATCAGTGACCACACATCCAGGGGGCGCGATGGCTACACCTTC
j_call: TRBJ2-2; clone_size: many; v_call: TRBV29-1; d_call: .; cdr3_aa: CSVEGRGASNTGELFF; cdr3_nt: TGCAGCGTTGAGGGACGAGGGGCGTCGAACACCGGGGAGCTGTTTTTT
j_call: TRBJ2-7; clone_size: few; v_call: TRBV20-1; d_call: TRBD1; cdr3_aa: CSARTGAFSYEQYF; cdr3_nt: TGCAGTGCTCGTACAGGGGCCTTCTCCTACGAGCAGTACTTC
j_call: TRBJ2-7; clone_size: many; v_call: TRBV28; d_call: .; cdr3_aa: CASSPTGTSRSSYEQYF; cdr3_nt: TGTGCCAGCAGCCCGACAGGGACTTCCCGGAGCTCCTACGAGCAGTACTTC
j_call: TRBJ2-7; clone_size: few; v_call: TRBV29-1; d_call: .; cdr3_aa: CSVEDPGAYEQYF; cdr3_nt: TGCAGCGTTGAAGACCCAGGGGCCTACGAGCAGTACTTC
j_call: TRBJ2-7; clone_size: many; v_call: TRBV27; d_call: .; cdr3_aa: CASSFKGGRREQYF; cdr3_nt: TGTGCCAGCAGTTTTAAAGGGGGACGCCGCGAGCAGTACTTC
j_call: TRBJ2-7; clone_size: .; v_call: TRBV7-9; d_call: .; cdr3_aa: CASSFSRQESYF; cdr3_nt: TGTGCCAGCAGCTTCAGCCGACAGGAGTCGTACTTC
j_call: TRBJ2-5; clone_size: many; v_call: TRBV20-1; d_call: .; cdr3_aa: CSARAQETQYF; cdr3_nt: TGCAGTGCTAGAGCCCAAGAGACCCAGTACTTC
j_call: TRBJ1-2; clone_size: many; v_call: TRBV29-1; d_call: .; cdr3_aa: CSGEPANYGYTF; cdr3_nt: TGCAGCGGAGAACCAGCTAACTATGGCTACACCTTC
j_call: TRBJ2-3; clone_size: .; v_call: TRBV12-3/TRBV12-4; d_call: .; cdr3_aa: CASSFGGTAVLDTQYF; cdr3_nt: TGTGCCAGCAGTTTCGGGGGCACTGCTGTTTTGGATACGCAGTATTTT
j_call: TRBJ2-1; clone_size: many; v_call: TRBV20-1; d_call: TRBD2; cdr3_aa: CSARDLRAGGPLEQFF; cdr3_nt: TGCAGTGCTAGAGATCTAAGAGCGGGAGGGCCCCTTGAGCAGTTCTTC
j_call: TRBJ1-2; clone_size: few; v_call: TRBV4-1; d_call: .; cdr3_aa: CASTPGAGDYGYTF; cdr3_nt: TGCGCCAGCACCCCCGGGGCAGGGGACTATGGCTACACCTTC
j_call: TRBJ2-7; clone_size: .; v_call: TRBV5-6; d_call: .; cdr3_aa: CASSMGHPREQYF; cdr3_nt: TGTGCCAGCAGTATGGGACACCCTAGGGAGCAGTACTTC
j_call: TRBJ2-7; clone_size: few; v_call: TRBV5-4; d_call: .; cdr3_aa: CASSLGTTIYEQYF; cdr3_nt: TGTGCCAGCAGCCTGGGAACAACAATCTACGAGCAGTACTTC
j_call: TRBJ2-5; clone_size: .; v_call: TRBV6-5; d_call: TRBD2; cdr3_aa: CASSYSSLAGDMVGRETQYF; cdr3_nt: TGTGCCAGCAGTTACTCGAGTCTAGCGGGAGATATGGTTGGGCGAGAGACCCAGTACTTC
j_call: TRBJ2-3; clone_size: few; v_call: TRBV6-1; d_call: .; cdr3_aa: CASSRLLSSSTDTQYF; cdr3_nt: TGTGCCAGCAGTAGGCTACTAAGTTCTAGCACAGATACGCAGTATTTT
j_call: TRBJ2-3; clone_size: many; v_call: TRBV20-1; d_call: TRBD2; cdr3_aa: CSAPSTSGRLADTQYF; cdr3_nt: TGCAGTGCTCCTTCGACTAGCGGGAGACTTGCAGATACGCAGTATTTT
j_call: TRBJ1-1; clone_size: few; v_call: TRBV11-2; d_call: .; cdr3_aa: CASSLRGTGPLNTEAFF; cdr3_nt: TGTGCCAGCAGCCTTCGCGGGACCGGTCCCCTGAACACTGAAGCTTTCTTT
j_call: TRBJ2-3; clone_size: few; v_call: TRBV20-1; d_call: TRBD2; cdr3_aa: CSARDAQREGRGTDTQYF; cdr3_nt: TGCAGTGCTAGAGATGCCCAGCGGGAGGGCCGAGGGACAGATACGCAGTATTTT
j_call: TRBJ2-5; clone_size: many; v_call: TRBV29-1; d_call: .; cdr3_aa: CSVGTGGETQYF; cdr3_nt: TGCAGCGTGGGGACCGGTGGGGAGACCCAGTACTTC
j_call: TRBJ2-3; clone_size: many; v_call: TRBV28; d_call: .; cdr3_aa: CASSKIRRGSGYTQYF; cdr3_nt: TGTGCCAGCAGTAAAATTAGGAGAGGGTCGGGATATACGCAGTATTTT
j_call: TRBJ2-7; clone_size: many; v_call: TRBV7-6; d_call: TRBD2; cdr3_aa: CASSLESGDLYEQYF; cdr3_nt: TGTGCCAGCAGCTTAGAAAGCGGGGATTTGTACGAGCAGTACTTC
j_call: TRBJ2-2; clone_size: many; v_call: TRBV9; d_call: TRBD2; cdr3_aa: CASSGGTSGNGNTGELFF; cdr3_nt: TGTGCCAGCAGCGGGGGGACTAGCGGGAATGGGAACACCGGGGAGCTGTTTTTT
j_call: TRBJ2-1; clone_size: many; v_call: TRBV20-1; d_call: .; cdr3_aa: CSASSSGPYNEQFF; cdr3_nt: TGCAGTGCTAGCTCGTCAGGGCCATACAATGAGCAGTTCTTC
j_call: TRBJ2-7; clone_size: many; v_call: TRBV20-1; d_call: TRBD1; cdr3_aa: CSASRVDRDRVSEQYF; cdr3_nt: TGCAGTGCCTCAAGAGTCGACCGGGACAGGGTTTCCGAGCAGTACTTC
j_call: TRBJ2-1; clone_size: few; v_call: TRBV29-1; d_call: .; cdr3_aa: CSVEGSFDSSYNEQFF; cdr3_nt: TGCAGCGTTGAGGGTTCCTTCGACAGCTCCTACAATGAGCAGTTCTTC
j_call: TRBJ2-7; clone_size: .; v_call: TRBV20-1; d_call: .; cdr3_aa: CSASASANYEQYF; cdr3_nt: TGCAGTGCTAGCGCTAGCGCTAACTACGAGCAGTACTTC
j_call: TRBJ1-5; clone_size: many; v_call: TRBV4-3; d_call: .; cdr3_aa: CASSQRTSVGPQHF; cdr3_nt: TGCGCCAGCAGCCAACGGACGTCGGTCGGGCCCCAGCATTTT
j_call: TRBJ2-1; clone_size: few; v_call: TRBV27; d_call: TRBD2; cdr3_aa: CASGLAGASHNEQFF; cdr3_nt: TGTGCCAGCGGGTTAGCGGGAGCTTCCCACAATGAGCAGTTCTTC
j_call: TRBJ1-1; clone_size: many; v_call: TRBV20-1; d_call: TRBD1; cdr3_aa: CSARDRDRLNTEAFF; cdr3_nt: TGCAGTGCTAGAGATAGGGACAGGTTGAACACTGAAGCTTTCTTT
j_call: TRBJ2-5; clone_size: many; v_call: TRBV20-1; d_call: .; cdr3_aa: CSARGGDLTEVVETQYF; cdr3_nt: TGCAGTGCTAGAGGAGGGGACTTGACGGAGGTCGTAGAGACCCAGTACTTC
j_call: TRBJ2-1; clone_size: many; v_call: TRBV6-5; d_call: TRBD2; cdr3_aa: CASSHGTSGDNEQFF; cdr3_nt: TGTGCCAGCAGTCACGGGACTAGCGGGGACAATGAGCAGTTCTTC
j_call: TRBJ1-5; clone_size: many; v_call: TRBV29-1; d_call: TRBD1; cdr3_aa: CSVQGASNQPQHF; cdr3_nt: TGCAGCGTTCAGGGGGCTAGCAATCAGCCCCAGCATTTT
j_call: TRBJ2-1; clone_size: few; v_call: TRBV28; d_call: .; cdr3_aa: CASSLSAYNEQFF; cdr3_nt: TGTGCCAGCAGTTTATCCGCCTACAATGAGCAGTTCTTC
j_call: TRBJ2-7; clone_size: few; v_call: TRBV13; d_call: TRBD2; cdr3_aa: CASSSGEGRSYEQYF; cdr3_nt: TGTGCCAGCAGCTCGGGGGAGGGCCGGTCCTACGAGCAGTACTTC
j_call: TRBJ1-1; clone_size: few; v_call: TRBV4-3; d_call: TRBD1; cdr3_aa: CASSQDIFPGGKTEAFF; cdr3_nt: TGCGCCAGCAGCCAAGACATCTTCCCAGGGGGAAAGACTGAAGCTTTCTTT
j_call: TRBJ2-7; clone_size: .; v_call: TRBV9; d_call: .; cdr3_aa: CASGRGTTSYEQYF; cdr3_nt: TGTGCCAGCGGCCGGGGAACCACTTCCTACGAGCAGTACTTC
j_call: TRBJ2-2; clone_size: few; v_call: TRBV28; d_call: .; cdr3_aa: CASSKGTGELFF; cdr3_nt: TGTGCCAGCAGTAAGGGCACCGGGGAGCTGTTTTTT
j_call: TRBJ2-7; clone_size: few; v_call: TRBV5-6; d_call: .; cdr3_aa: CASSWAGSAYEQYF; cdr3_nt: TGTGCCAGCAGCTGGGCCGGTTCCGCCTACGAGCAGTACTTC
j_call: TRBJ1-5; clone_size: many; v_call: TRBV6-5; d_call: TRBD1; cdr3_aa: CASGNNRGGNQPQHF; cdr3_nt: TGTGCCAGCGGTAACAACAGGGGTGGCAATCAGCCCCAGCATTTT
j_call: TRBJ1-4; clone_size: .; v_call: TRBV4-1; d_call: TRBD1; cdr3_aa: CASSPAGTGGATNEKLFF; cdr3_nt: TGCGCCAGCAGCCCCGCCGGGACAGGGGGCGCAACTAATGAAAAACTGTTTTTT
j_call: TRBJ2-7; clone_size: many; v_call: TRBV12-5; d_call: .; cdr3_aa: CASGLGQYEQYF; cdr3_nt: TGTGCTAGTGGACTTGGACAGTACGAGCAGTACTTC
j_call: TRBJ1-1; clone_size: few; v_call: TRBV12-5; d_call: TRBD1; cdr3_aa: CASGSGTGDGNTEAFF; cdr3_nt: TGTGCTAGTGGTTCTGGGACAGGGGACGGAAACACTGAAGCTTTCTTT
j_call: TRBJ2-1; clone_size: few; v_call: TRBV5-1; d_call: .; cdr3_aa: CASSLRPSTRRGGSSYNEQFF; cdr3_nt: TGCGCCAGCAGCTTGCGACCTTCCACCCGAAGGGGCGGAAGCTCCTACAATGAGCAGTTCTTC
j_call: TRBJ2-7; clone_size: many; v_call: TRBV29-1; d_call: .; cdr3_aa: CSVCPGDDYEQYF; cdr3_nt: TGCAGCGTTTGCCCCGGGGACGACTACGAGCAGTACTTC
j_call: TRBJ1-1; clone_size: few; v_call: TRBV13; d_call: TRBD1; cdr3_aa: CASSYRGLNTEAFF; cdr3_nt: TGTGCCAGCAGCTACAGGGGGCTGAACACTGAAGCTTTCTTT
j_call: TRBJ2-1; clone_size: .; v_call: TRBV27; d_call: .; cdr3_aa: CASSFSRGRQGRYNEQFF; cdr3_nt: TGTGCCAGCAGTTTCTCTCGGGGGAGACAGGGCAGGTACAATGAGCAGTTCTTC
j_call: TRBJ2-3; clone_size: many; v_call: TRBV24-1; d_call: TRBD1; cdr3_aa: CATSDLPGQGVPDTQYF; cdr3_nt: TGTGCCACCAGTGATTTGCCCGGACAGGGCGTGCCAGATACGCAGTATTTT
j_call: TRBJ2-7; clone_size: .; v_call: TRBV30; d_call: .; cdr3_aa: CAWSVDDQDYEQYF; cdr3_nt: TGTGCCTGGAGTGTAGACGACCAAGACTACGAGCAGTACTTC